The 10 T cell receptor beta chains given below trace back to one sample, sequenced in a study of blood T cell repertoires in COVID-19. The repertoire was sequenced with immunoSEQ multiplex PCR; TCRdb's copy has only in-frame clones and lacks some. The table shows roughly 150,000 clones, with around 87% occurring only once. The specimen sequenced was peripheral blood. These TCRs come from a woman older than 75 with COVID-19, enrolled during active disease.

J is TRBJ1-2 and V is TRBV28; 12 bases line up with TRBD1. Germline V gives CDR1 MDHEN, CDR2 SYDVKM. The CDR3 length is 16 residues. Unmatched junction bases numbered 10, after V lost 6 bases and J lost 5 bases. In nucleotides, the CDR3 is TGTGCCAGCAGCACAACCGGGACAGGGGGCAGGTATGGCTACACCTTC. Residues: CASSTTGTGGRYGYTF.

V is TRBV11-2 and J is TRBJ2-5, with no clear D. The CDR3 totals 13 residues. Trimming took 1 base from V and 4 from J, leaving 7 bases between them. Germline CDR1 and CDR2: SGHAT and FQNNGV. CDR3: CASSLAFSETQYF. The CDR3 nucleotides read TGTGCCAGCAGCTTAGCTTTTTCAGAGACCCAGTACTTC.

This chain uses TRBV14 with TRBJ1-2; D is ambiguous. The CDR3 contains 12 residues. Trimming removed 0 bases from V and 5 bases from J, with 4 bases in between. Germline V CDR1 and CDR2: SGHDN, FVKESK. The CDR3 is CASSQDSYGYTF. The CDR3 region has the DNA TGTGCCAGCAGCCAAGATTCGTATGGCTACACCTTC.

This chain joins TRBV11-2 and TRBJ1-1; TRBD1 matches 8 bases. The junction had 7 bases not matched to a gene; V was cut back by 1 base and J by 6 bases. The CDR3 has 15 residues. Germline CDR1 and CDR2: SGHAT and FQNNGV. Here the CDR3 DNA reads TGTGCCAGCAGCTTAGGACAGGGGCGGTTGGCTGAAGCTTTCTTT. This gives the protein CASSLGQGRLAEAFF.

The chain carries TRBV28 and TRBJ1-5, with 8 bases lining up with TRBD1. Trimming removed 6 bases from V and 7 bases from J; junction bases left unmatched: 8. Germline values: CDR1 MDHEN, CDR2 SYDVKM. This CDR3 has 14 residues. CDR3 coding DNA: TGTGCCAGCAGGTCGCCAGGGGGCGGACAGCCCCAGCATTTT. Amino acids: CASRSPGGGQPQHF.

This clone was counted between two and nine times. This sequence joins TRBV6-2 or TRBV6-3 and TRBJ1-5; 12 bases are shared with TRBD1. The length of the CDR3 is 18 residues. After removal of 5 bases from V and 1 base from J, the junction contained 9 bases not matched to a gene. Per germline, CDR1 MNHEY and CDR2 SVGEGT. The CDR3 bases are TGTGCCAGCAGTCCCTGGGACAGGGGGCGCAAGAGCAATCAGCCCCAGCATTTT. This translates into CASSPWDRGRKSNQPQHF.

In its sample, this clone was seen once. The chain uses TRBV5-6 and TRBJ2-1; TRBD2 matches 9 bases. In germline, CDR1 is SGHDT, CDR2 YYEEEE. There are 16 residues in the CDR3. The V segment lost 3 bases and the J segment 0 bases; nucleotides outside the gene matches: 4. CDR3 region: CASSSVSGSSYNEQFF. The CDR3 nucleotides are TGTGCCAGCAGCTCGGTTAGCGGGAGCTCCTACAATGAGCAGTTCTTC.

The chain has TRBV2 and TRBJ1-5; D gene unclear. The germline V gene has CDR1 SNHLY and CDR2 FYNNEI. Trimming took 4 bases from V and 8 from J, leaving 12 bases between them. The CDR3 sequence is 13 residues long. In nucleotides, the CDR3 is TGTGCCAGCAGTGTTCGGCGGATTGAGCCCCAGCATTTT. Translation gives CASSVRRIEPQHF.

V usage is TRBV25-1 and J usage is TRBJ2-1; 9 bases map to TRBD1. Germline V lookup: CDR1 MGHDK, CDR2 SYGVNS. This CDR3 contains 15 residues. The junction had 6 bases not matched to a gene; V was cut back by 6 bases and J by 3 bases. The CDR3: CASRSGTGRYNEQFF. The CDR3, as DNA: TGTGCCAGCAGATCCGGGACAGGGCGCTACAATGAGCAGTTCTTC.

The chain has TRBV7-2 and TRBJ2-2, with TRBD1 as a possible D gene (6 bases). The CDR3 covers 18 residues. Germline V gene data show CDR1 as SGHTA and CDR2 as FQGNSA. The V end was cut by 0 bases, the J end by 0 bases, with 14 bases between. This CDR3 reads CASSLAIMGATNTGELFF. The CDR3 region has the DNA TGTGCCAGCAGCTTAGCGATTATGGGGGCTACGAACACCGGGGAGCTGTTTTTT. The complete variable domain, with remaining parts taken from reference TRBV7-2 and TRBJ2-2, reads GAGVSQSPSNKVTEKGKDVELRCDPISGHTALYWYRQSLGQGLEFLIYFQGNSAPDKSGLPSDRFSAERTGGSVSTLTIQRTQQEDSAVYLCASSLAIMGATNTGELFFGEGSRLTVL.